This paragraph covers one T cell receptor (beta chain) sequence. This entry comes from a study of blood T cell repertoires in COVID-19. Study overall: T cells, B-cell-depleted T cells, or PBMCs provided the cDNA or gDNA that served as material.

In the original workflow: The authors estimated nucleated cell counts from reference gene primer amplification. Method: immunoSEQ multiplex PCR; TCRdb's copy keeps in-frame clones and lacks some. V and J calls plus clone size are reproduced from that table; the DNA served to infer D and trimming. Of approximately 200,000 clones detected, 80% to 90% appear once; the ten largest clones hold 10%. Enrolled through a virtual design, the participants were between roughly 18 and 90 years of age and came from about two dozen US areas. Which cohort a participant joined came from the clinical history participants gave. The sequencing input was PBMCs or T cells enriched from blood (not recorded which). This TCR derives from a man between 18 and 35 years old with acute COVID-19.

The CDR3 bases are TGTGCCAGCAGCTTAACCGGACTAGTTAGCAATGAGCAGTTCTTC. This gives the protein CASSLTGLVSNEQFF. The chain joins TRBV7-3 to TRBJ2-1; 7 bases agree with TRBD2. The V gene's germline CDR1 is SGHTA and CDR2 FQGTGA. The CDR3 is made up of 15 amino acids. V lost 0 bases and J lost 6; bases outside the gene matches: 5.